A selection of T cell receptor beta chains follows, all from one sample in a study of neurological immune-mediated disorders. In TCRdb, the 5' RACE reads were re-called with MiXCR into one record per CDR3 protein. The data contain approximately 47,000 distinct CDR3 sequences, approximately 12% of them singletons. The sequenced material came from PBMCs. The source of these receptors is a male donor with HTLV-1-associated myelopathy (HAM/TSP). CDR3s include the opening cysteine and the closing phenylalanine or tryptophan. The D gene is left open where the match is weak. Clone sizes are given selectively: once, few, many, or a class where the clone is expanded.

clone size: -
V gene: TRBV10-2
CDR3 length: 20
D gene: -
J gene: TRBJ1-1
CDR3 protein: CASSESKLAQGARRNTEAFF
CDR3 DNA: TGCGCCAGCAGTGAGTCCAAGTTGGCGCAAGGGGCGCGGAGGAACACTGAAGCTTTCTTT

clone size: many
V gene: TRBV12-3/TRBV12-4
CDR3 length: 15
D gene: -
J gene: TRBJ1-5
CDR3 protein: CASSFAGASNQPQHF
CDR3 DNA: TGTGCCAGCAGTTTCGCAGGGGCGAGCAATCAGCCCCAGCATTTT

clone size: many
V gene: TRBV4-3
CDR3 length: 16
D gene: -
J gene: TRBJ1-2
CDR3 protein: CASSQDLGRVDYGYTF
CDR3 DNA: TGCGCCAGCAGCCAAGATCTGGGGAGGGTCGACTATGGCTACACCTTC

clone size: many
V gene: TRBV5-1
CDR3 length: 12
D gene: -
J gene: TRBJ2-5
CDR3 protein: CASSLALETQYF
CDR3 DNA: TGCGCCAGCAGCTTGGCCTTGGAGACCCAGTACTTC

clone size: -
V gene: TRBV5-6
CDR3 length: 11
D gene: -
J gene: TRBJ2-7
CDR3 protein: CASSMDGEQYF
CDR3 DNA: TGTGCCAGCAGCATGGATGGGGAGCAGTACTTC

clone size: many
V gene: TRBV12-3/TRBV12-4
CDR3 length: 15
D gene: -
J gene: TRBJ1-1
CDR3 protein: CASIESWTPSTEAFF
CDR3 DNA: TGTGCCAGCATCGAAAGCTGGACCCCGAGCACTGAAGCTTTCTTT

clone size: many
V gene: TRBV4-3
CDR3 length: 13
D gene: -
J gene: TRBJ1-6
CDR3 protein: CASSQVVRSPLHF
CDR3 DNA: TGCGCCAGCAGCCAAGTGGTTCGTTCACCCCTCCACTTT

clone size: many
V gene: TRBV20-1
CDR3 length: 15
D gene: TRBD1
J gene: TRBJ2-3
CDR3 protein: CSAPEPRQGTDTQYF
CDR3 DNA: TGCAGTGCTCCCGAACCTAGACAGGGTACAGATACGCAGTATTTT

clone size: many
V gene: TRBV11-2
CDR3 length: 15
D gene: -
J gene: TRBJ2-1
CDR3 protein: CASSLGMGERNEQFF
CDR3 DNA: TGTGCCAGCAGCCTCGGGATGGGGGAGCGCAATGAGCAGTTCTTC

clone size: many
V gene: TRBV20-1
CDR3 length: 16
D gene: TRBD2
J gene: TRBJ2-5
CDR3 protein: CSAAHGTSGGLETQYF
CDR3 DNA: TGCAGTGCCGCCCACGGGACTAGCGGGGGTCTGGAGACCCAGTACTTC

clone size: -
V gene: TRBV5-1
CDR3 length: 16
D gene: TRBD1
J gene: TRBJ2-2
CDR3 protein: CASSPRTGAHTGELLF
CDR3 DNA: TGCGCCAGTAGCCCCAGGACAGGGGCCCACACCGGGGAGCTGTTATTT

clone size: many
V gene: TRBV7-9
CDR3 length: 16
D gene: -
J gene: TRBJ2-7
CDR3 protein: CASSLLGRTDAYEQYF
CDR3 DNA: TGTGCCAGCAGCTTATTAGGCAGGACGGATGCCTACGAGCAGTACTTC

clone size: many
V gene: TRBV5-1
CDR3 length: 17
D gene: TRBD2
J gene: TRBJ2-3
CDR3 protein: CASSLELAGGQTDTQYF
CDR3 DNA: TGCGCCAGCAGCTTGGAGCTAGCGGGGGGGCAAACAGATACGCAGTATTTT

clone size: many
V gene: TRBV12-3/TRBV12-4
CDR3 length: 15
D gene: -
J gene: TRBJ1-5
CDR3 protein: CASRMSGDVHQPQHF
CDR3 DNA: TGTGCCAGCAGGATGTCCGGGGACGTACATCAGCCCCAGCATTTT

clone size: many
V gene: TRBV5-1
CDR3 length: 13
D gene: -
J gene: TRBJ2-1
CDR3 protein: CASSLDSYNEQFF
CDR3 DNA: TGCGCCAGCAGCTTGGACAGTTACAATGAGCAGTTCTTC

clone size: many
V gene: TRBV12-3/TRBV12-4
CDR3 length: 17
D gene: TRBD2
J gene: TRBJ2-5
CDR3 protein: CASSKGTSGGIQETQYF
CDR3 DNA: TGTGCCAGCAGTAAAGGGACTAGCGGGGGGATCCAAGAGACCCAGTACTTC

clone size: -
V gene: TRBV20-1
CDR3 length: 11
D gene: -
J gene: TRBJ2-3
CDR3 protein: CSAHVTDTQYF
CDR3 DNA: TGCAGTGCCCACGTCACAGATACGCAGTATTTT

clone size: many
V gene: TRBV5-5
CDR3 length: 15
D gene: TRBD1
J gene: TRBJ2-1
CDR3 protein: CASSITGGVYNEQFF
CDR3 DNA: TGTGCCAGCAGCATCACAGGGGGCGTCTACAATGAGCAGTTCTTC

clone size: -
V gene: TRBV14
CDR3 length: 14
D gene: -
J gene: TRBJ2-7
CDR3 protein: CSSIHRVRYLEQYF
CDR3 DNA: TGTTCCAGCATACACAGGGTCAGGTATCTCGAGCAGTACTTC

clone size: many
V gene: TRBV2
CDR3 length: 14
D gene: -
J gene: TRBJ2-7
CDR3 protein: CASSEAYRDAEQYF
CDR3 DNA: TGTGCCAGCAGTGAAGCGTACAGGGACGCCGAGCAGTACTTC

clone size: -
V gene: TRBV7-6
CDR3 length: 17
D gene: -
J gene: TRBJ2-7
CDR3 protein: CASSPSGWGQANWEQYF
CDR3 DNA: TGTGCCAGCAGCCCAAGTGGCTGGGGCCAAGCTAACTGGGAGCAGTACTTC

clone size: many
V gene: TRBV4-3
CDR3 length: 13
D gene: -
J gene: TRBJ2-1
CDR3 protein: CASSQDLGLEQFF
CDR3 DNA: TGCGCCAGCAGCCAAGATTTAGGGCTTGAGCAGTTCTTC

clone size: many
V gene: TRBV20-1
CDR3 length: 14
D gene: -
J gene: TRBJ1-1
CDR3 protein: CSAAPGAGYTEAFF
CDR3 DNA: TGCAGTGCTGCCCCAGGGGCGGGCTATACTGAAGCTTTCTTT

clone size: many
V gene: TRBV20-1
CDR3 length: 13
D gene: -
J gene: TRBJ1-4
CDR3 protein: CSVQGAAGEKLFF
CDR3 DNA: TGCAGTGTTCAGGGAGCGGCGGGAGAAAAACTGTTTTTT

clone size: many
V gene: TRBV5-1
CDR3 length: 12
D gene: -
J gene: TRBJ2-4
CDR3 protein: CASSLGKGIQYF
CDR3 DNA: TGCGCCAGCAGTTTAGGGAAAGGCATTCAGTACTTC

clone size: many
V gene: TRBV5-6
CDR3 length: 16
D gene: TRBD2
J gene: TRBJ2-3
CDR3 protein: CASSNRLAGSTDTQYF
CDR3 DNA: TGTGCCAGCAGCAATCGACTAGCGGGGAGCACAGATACGCAGTATTTT

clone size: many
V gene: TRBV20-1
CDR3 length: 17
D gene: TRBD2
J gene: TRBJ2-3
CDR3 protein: CSARPVRVAGGYDTQYF
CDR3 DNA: TGCAGTGCTAGACCCGTACGAGTAGCGGGGGGATATGATACGCAGTATTTT

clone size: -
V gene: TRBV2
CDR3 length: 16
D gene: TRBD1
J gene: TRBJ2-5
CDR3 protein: CASSDWGQGASETQYF
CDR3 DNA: TGTGCCAGCAGTGATTGGGGACAGGGGGCATCTGAGACCCAGTACTTC

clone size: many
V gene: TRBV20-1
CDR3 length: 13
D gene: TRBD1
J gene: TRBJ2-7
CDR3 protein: CSAVRQGSDEQYF
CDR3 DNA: TGCAGTGCCGTCAGACAGGGATCGGACGAGCAGTACTTC

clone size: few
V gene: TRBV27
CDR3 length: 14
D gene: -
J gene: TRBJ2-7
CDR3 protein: CASSRGARGYEQYF
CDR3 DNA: TGTGCCAGCAGTCGGGGCGCTAGGGGCTACGAGCAGTACTTC

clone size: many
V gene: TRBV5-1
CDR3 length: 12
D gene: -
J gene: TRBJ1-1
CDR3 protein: CASSLQGPEAFF
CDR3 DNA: TGCGCCAGCAGCTTACAGGGCCCTGAAGCTTTCTTT

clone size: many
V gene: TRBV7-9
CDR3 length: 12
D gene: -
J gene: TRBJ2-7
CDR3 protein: CASSLQGGEQYF
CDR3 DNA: TGTGCCAGCAGCTTACAAGGAGGCGAGCAGTACTTC

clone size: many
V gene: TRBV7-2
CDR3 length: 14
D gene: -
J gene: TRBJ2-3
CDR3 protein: CASSLRVRPGTQYF
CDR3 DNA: TGTGCCAGCAGCTTAAGGGTTCGGCCCGGTACGCAGTATTTT

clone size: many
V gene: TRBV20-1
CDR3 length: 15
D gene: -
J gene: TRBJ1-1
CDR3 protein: CSAPQPETGNTEAFF
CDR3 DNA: TGCAGTGCTCCCCAACCGGAGACAGGTAACACTGAAGCTTTCTTT

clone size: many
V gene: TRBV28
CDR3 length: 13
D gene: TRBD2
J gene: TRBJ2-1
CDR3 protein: CASNAGGLNEQFF
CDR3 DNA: TGTGCCAGCAATGCGGGGGGGCTAAATGAGCAGTTCTTC

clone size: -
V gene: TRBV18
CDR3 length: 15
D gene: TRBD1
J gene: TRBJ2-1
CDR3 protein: CASSYDRGAYNEQFF
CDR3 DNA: TGTGCCAGCTCATACGACAGGGGGGCCTACAATGAGCAGTTCTTC

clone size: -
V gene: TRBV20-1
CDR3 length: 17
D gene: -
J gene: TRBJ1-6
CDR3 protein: CSARYLQGPLYNSPLHF
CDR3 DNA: TGCAGTGCTAGATATCTCCAGGGCCCGCTATATAATTCACCCCTCCACTTT